The 22 T cell receptor beta chains given below trace back to one sample, sequenced in a study of blood T cell repertoires in COVID-19. Sequenced by immunoSEQ multiplex PCR; TCRdb stores in-frame clones only, minus some. This table has under 85,000 clones, approximately 85% appearing once. Sequences were obtained from peripheral blood. These TCRs come from an elderly man with acute or convalescent COVID-19.

The rearrangement links TRBV5-4 to TRBJ1-2; 7 nucleotides agree with TRBD1. The V segment lost 4 bases and the J segment 2 bases; nucleotides outside the gene matches: 5. The length of the CDR3 is 14 residues. CDR1 and CDR2 from the germline V gene are SGHNT and YYREEE (reference sequence). CDR3 residues: CASSPPDRNYGYTF. CDR3 DNA: TGTGCCAGCAGCCCACCGGACAGGAACTATGGCTACACCTTC. Complete variable domain (other parts from reference TRBV5-4 and TRBJ1-2): ETGVTQSPTHLIKTRGQQVTLRCSSQSGHNTVSWYQQALGQGPQFIFQYYREEENGRGNFPPRFSGLQFPNYSSELNVNALELDDSALYLCASSPPDRNYGYTFGSGTRLTVV.

The chain couples TRBV24-1 to TRBJ2-1; tentative D call: TRBD2 (6 bases). Deletions cut 4 bases from V and 1 base from J, with 7 bases between. The CDR3 sequence is 14 residues long. CDR1 is KGHDR, CDR2 SFDVKD, per germline. Here the CDR3 DNA reads TGTGCCACCAGTGAGGGAGGATCCTACAATGAGCAGTTCTTC. Amino acids: CATSEGGSYNEQFF.

The rearrangement links TRBV24-1 to TRBJ2-1; 7 nucleotides line up with TRBD1. The CDR3 consists of 13 residues. Germline CDR1 and CDR2: KGHDR and SFDVKD. V shed 4 bases and J 14 bases; nucleotides not matched to a gene: 10. For the CDR3, the DNA is TGTGCCACCAGTGAGTACAGGACAGGACGGGAGTTCTTC. This translates into CATSEYRTGREFF.

CDR3: CASSPAGTRTDTQYF. The CDR3 DNA reads TGTGCCAGCAGCCCAGCGGGAACTCGCACAGATACGCAGTATTTT. V and J are TRBV7-2 and TRBJ2-3, with TRBD2 matching over 7 bases. Trimming cost V 5 bases and J 1 base; bases outside gene matches: 6. The CDR3 has 15 residues. Germline CDR1 reads SGHTA; CDR2 reads FQGNSA.

V usage is TRBV4-3 and J usage is TRBJ2-3, with 12 bases identical to TRBD2. The V gene's germline CDR1 is LGHNA and CDR2 YSLEER. The CDR3 runs to 21 residues. The V segment lost 3 bases and the J segment 5 bases; nucleotides outside the gene matches: 21. CDR3 sequence: CASSHRGGTSGSVGPLDTQYF. DNA for the CDR3: TGCGCCAGCAGCCACCGAGGAGGGACTAGCGGGTCTGTGGGACCCTTAGATACGCAGTATTTT.

The chain uses TRBV7-2 and TRBJ2-2; D perhaps matches TRBD2 (6 bases). V was cut by 6 bases and J by 5 bases, with 16 bases left in between. Germline CDR1 reads SGHTA; CDR2 reads FQGNSA. This CDR3 has 15 residues. In nucleotides, the CDR3 is TGTGCCAGCAGAACAAGGAGGGCCAGGACCGGGGAGCTGTTTTTT. Amino acid sequence: CASRTRRARTGELFF.

This chain links TRBV18 with TRBJ1-1; D perhaps matches TRBD1 (6 bases). The germline V and J ends were trimmed by 0 bases and 6 bases, with 8 bases remaining between them. Germline CDR1 reads KGHSH; CDR2 reads LQKENI. CDR3 size: 13 residues. The CDR3, as DNA: TGTGCCAGCTCACCACCGGCAGGGGCTGAAGCTTTCTTT. It encodes CASSPPAGAEAFF.

This chain joins TRBV19 and TRBJ2-7; D may be TRBD2 (6 bases). Between the trimmed V and J ends, which lost 6 bases and 3 bases, there was a span of 21 bases. The CDR3 is made up of 16 amino acids. CDR1 LNHDA and CDR2 SQIVND come from the germline V gene (reference sequence). The CDR3 protein is CASSYGTGTLGYEQYF. CDR3 coding DNA: TGTGCCAGTAGCTATGGCACCGGGACTTTGGGCTACGAGCAGTACTTC.

This clone was observed a single time. The J gene is TRBJ2-6, the V gene TRBV7-2, with a tentative D call TRBD1 (6 bases). V lost 2 bases and J 2 bases, leaving 10 bases between the germline ends. Germline V gene sequence: CDR1 SGHTA, CDR2 FQGNSA. The CDR3 loop spans 16 amino acids. The CDR3 coding sequence is TGTGCCAGCAGCTTAACAGGGTTTACTGGGGCCAACGTCCTGACTTTC. Translation: CASSLTGFTGANVLTF.

This chain connects TRBV27 to TRBJ1-6, with D maybe TRBD1 (6 bases). Deletions cut 5 bases from V and 7 bases from J, with 9 bases between. The germline CDR1 and CDR2 sequences are MNHEY and SMNVEV (reference sequence). The CDR3 is 13 amino acids. This CDR3 is CASSQDRNSPLHF. The CDR3 DNA is TGTGCCAGCAGTCAGGACAGAAATTCACCCCTCCACTTT.

Turning to this clone: The same CDR3 is also encoded by other DNA sequences in this sample. The chain is built from TRBV2 and TRBJ2-1; D remains unclear. The V gene lost 4 bases and the J gene lost 6 bases, with 4 bases spanning the gap. Germline-derived CDR1 and CDR2 are SNHLY and FYNNEI. The CDR3 has 11 residues. The CDR3 is CASSALNEQFF. The CDR3 DNA sequence: TGTGCCAGCAGTGCTCTCAATGAGCAGTTCTTC.

This chain links TRBV10-1 with TRBJ2-1; the D gene is possibly TRBD2 (6 bases). Between the trimmed V and J ends, which lost 5 bases and 6 bases, there was a span of 23 bases. CDR1 is WNHNN, CDR2 SYGVQD, per germline (reference sequence). This CDR3 is 17 amino acids long. The CDR3 sequence: CASSRFSGSRAGNEQFF. The CDR3 nucleotides read TGCGCCAGCAGTAGATTTAGCGGCTCCAGGGCCGGCAATGAGCAGTTCTTC.

The rearrangement links TRBV5-1 to TRBJ2-7; TRBD2 agrees at 7 bases. From germline, CDR1 is SGHRS and CDR2 YFSETQ. The CDR3 extends over 15 amino acids. V dropped 1 base and J dropped 5; count of bases not matched to a gene: 9. The CDR3 DNA follows: TGCGCCAGCAGCTTGCGCGGCGGGAGAGGCGACGAGCAGTACTTC. Amino acids: CASSLRGGRGDEQYF.

CDR3 DNA: TGTGCCAGCAGCTTGGACCAGATACGCGGCTACACCTTC. Protein: CASSLDQIRGYTF. The V gene is TRBV5-6, the J gene TRBJ1-2; D unresolved. The CDR3 loop spans 13 amino acids. CDR1 and CDR2 from the germline V gene are SGHDT and YYEEEE. V was trimmed by 0 bases and J by 8 bases, leaving 11 bases between them.

The rearrangement joins TRBV4-2 to TRBJ2-5, with D unresolved. This CDR3 is built from 14 residues. Deletions cut 1 base from V and 5 bases from J, with 11 bases between. Germline lookup yields CDR1 LGHNA and CDR2 YNFKEQ. The DNA for the CDR3 is TGTGCCAGCAGCCAAGGATCCAGCGCTGAGACCCAGTACTTC. Its translation: CASSQGSSAETQYF.

The chain couples TRBV30 to TRBJ2-1, with 7 positions matching TRBD1. V shed 8 bases, J shed 9 bases, and the junction held 7 bases outside the gene matches. The CDR3 loop spans 11 amino acids. Germline V gene sequence: CDR1 GTSNPN, CDR2 SVGIG (reference sequence). The CDR3 DNA reads TGTGCCGGGAAAGGGGGCAGTGAGCAGTTCTTC. Its protein is CAGKGGSEQFF.

This clone was counted between two and nine times. The J gene is TRBJ2-7, the V gene TRBV5-1; TRBD1 aligns across 9 bases. The trim removed 6 bases at V and 5 bases at J, leaving 6 bases unmatched. CDR3 length: 13 amino acids. The V gene's germline CDR1 is SGHRS and CDR2 YFSETQ. The CDR3 loop reads CASTWTGANEQYF. CDR3 in DNA: TGCGCCAGCACCTGGACAGGGGCCAACGAGCAGTACTTC.

This chain joins TRBV5-4 and TRBJ2-3, with 9 bases lining up with TRBD1. The CDR3 is 17 amino acids. Per germline, CDR1 SGHNT and CDR2 YYREEE (reference sequence). The junction had 19 bases not matched to a gene; V was cut back by 3 bases and J by 11 bases. CDR3 DNA: TGTGCCAGCAGCTCCCTTACCGGGACAGGGTTTATCAGGATGCAGTATTTT. This translates into CASSSLTGTGFIRMQYF.

The DNA for the CDR3 is TGTGCCAGCAGTCCCCAACCTTCCGACAGGGCTCGCGAGCAGTACTTC. Translated: CASSPQPSDRAREQYF. The chain joins TRBV2 to TRBJ2-7; TRBD1 aligns across 7 bases. The CDR3 runs to 16 residues. After removal of 5 bases from V and 6 bases from J, the junction contained 16 bases not matched to a gene. Germline V gives CDR1 SNHLY, CDR2 FYNNEI.

The rearrangement uses TRBV12-3 or TRBV12-4 and TRBJ1-5; D call uncertain. The CDR3 has 13 amino acids. Between the trimmed V and J ends, which lost 6 bases and 0 bases, there was a span of 6 bases. The CDR3 sequence: CASSTNSNQPQHF. In nucleotides, the CDR3 is TGTGCCAGCAGCACAAATAGCAATCAGCCCCAGCATTTT.

This rearrangement joins TRBV27 to TRBJ2-7; 8 positions match TRBD2. Germline CDR1 MNHEY, CDR2 SMNVEV (reference sequence). The CDR3 has 15 amino acids. Trimming cost V 5 bases and J 5 bases; bases outside gene matches: 11. The CDR3 reads CASSPGLGPLHEQYF. The CDR3 DNA reads as TGTGCCAGCAGTCCGGGACTAGGACCCCTCCACGAGCAGTACTTC.

This clone was counted between two and nine times. The V and J genes are TRBV2 and TRBJ1-6, with D hard to call. Trimming pared 4 bases from V and 4 bases from J, leaving 8 bases between. Germline CDR1 SNHLY, CDR2 FYNNEI. The CDR3 extends over 14 amino acids. The CDR3 sequence: CASSALEYNSPLHF. CDR3 nucleotide sequence: TGTGCCAGCAGTGCATTAGAGTATAATTCACCCCTCCACTTT.